This is a list of T cell receptor beta chains from one sample in a study of T cell changes during pregnancy in multiple sclerosis. Profiled with immunoSEQ multiplex PCR; TCRdb holds only in-frame clones, not every one. The table includes more than 65,000 clones, about nine tenths detected once. The sequencing here drew on peripheral blood, taken in the first trimester of pregnancy. These receptor sequences come from a female donor with multiple sclerosis, enrolled in a pregnancy study. Each CDR3 is given with its conserved first and last residue. A D gene is named only where the DNA matches it firmly. Size is omitted from some rows. Given values are once, few, many or a class for expanded clones.

j_call | v_call | d_call | clone_size | cdr3_aa | cdr3_nt
TRBJ2-1 | TRBV9 | . | few | CASSASGDNEQFF | TGTGCCAGCAGCGCCTCGGGAGACAATGAGCAGTTCTTC
TRBJ2-7 | TRBV2 | TRBD1 | . | CASTRDRLSYEQYF | TGTGCCAGCACCAGGGACAGGCTCTCCTACGAGCAGTACTTC
TRBJ2-7 | TRBV5-4 | . | . | CASSFRGRPYEQYF | TGTGCCAGCAGCTTCCGGGGTCGCCCCTACGAGCAGTACTTC
TRBJ2-3 | TRBV7-3 | TRBD1 | . | CASSSDRARGDTQYF | TGTGCCAGCAGCTCGGACAGGGCGAGGGGAGATACGCAGTATTTT
TRBJ1-1 | TRBV30 | . | . | CAWIPNGRGMNTEAFF | TGTGCCTGGATCCCTAACGGGAGGGGCATGAACACTGAAGCTTTCTTT
TRBJ1-2 | TRBV7-9 | . | . | CASSLIRQSYGYTF | TGTGCCAGCAGCTTGATACGACAGTCCTATGGCTACACCTTC
TRBJ2-2 | TRBV6-5 | . | . | CASSFVRTGAGGELFF | TGTGCCAGCAGTTTTGTTCGGACGGGAGCCGGCGGGGAGCTGTTTTTT
TRBJ1-4 | TRBV6-1 | . | . | CASRRQGTTNEKLFF | TGTGCCAGCAGACGGCAGGGTACAACTAATGAAAAACTGTTTTTT
TRBJ1-1 | TRBV10-1 | . | . | CASTVRPGRVLLAPPEAFF | TGCGCCAGCACCGTTAGGCCGGGCAGGGTTTTACTGGCTCCACCTGAAGCTTTCTTT
TRBJ2-7 | TRBV19 | TRBD2 | . | CASSMGTSGSYEQYF | TGTGCCAGTAGTATGGGGACTAGCGGCTCCTACGAGCAGTACTTC
TRBJ2-6 | TRBV19 | TRBD1 | . | CASIKQGAGSGANVLTF | TGTGCCAGCATTAAACAGGGGGCGGGCTCTGGGGCCAACGTCCTGACTTTC
TRBJ1-5 | TRBV28 | TRBD1 | once | CASSFFFPGGQQPQHF | TGTGCCAGCAGTTTCTTCTTTCCAGGGGGCCAACAGCCCCAGCATTTT
TRBJ2-1 | TRBV7-2 | TRBD2 | . | CASSLISGAEQFF | TGTGCCAGCAGCTTAATTAGCGGGGCCGAGCAGTTCTTC
TRBJ1-5 | TRBV4-1 | TRBD1 | . | CASSQGSGGESNQPQHF | TGCGCCAGCAGCCAAGGTTCAGGGGGAGAGAGCAATCAGCCCCAGCATTTT
TRBJ2-1 | TRBV14 | . | . | CASSRRGPTYNEQFF | TGTGCCAGCAGCAGGCGGGGGCCAACCTACAATGAGCAGTTCTTC
TRBJ2-1 | TRBV18 | . | . | CASSPGGTLYNEQFF | TGTGCCAGCTCACCGGGGGGGACACTGTACAATGAGCAGTTCTTC
TRBJ2-5 | TRBV28 | . | . | CASTGGGGTQYF | TGTGCCAGCACCGGAGGGGGGGGGACCCAGTACTTC
TRBJ2-1 | TRBV9 | TRBD2 | once | CASSARSGTSFNEQFF | TGTGCCAGCAGCGCCCGGTCCGGGACTAGCTTCAATGAGCAGTTCTTC
TRBJ2-2 | TRBV5-4 | . | . | CASSLGADTGELFF | TGTGCCAGCAGCTTGGGAGCTGACACCGGGGAGCTGTTTTTT
TRBJ1-2 | TRBV7-3 | . | . | CASSLGIAGYGYTF | TGTGCCAGCAGCTTGGGGATCGCGGGGTATGGCTACACCTTC
TRBJ1-4 | TRBV10-2 | . | . | CASSEERGKLFF | TGCGCCAGCAGTGAGGAGCGGGGGAAACTGTTTTTT
TRBJ2-1 | TRBV7-8 | . | . | CASSPPRSSYNEQFF | TGTGCCAGCAGCCCACCCCGGAGCTCCTACAATGAGCAGTTCTTC
TRBJ2-2 | TRBV11-1 | TRBD2 | . | CASSSPGLAGGPGTGELFF | TGTGCCAGCAGCTCCCCAGGACTAGCGGGGGGGCCGGGCACCGGGGAGCTGTTTTTT
TRBJ1-4 | TRBV6-5 | . | . | CASSQGGRNEKLFF | TGTGCCAGCAGTCAGGGTGGACGGAATGAAAAACTGTTTTTT
TRBJ2-2 | TRBV27 | . | . | CASKPTRGTGELFF | TGTGCCAGCAAGCCTACAAGGGGAACCGGGGAGCTGTTTTTT
TRBJ2-1 | TRBV2 | TRBD2 | . | CATNTPGTSGSWDNEQFF | TGTGCCACCAACACCCCCGGGACTAGCGGGAGCTGGGACAATGAGCAGTTCTTC
TRBJ1-4 | TRBV27 | . | once | CASRTLLGALADEKLFF | TGTGCCAGCAGAACCCTCCTAGGGGCTCTGGCGGATGAAAAACTGTTTTTT
TRBJ2-1 | TRBV7-9 | TRBD2 | . | CASSSGTRDEQFF | TGTGCCAGCAGCTCCGGGACTAGGGACGAGCAGTTCTTC
TRBJ1-1 | TRBV19 | TRBD1 | . | CASSYGQGADTEAFF | TGTGCCAGTAGTTACGGACAGGGGGCTGACACTGAAGCTTTCTTT
TRBJ2-7 | TRBV30 | TRBD1 | . | CAWSEGTDSSYEQYF | TGTGCCTGGAGCGAGGGGACAGACAGCTCCTACGAGCAGTACTTC
TRBJ2-5 | TRBV28 | TRBD1 | . | CAGGTGTGILETQYF | TGTGCCGGAGGCACGGGGACAGGGATTTTAGAGACCCAGTACTTC
TRBJ2-7 | TRBV27 | . | . | CASSLFGSEQYF | TGTGCCAGCAGTTTATTCGGGTCCGAGCAGTACTTC
TRBJ1-5 | TRBV19 | . | . | CASSIEGRDRQPQHF | TGTGCCAGTAGTATAGAGGGCAGGGATCGCCAGCCCCAGCATTTT
TRBJ1-5 | TRBV27 | TRBD1 | . | CASRTGTGGSYSNQPQHF | TGTGCCAGCAGGACCGGGACAGGGGGCTCTTATAGCAATCAGCCCCAGCATTTT
TRBJ1-4 | TRBV11-2 | . | . | CASSLVQGEKLFF | TGTGCCAGCAGCTTAGTGCAGGGTGAAAAACTGTTTTTT
TRBJ2-1 | TRBV5-5 | TRBD2 | . | CASSFEAGGHNEQFF | TGTGCCAGCAGCTTTGAAGCGGGAGGCCACAATGAGCAGTTCTTC
TRBJ2-7 | TRBV7-6 | . | . | CASRAAGAYEQYF | TGTGCCAGCAGGGCCGCTGGAGCCTACGAGCAGTACTTC
TRBJ1-5 | TRBV19 | TRBD1 | . | CASSRQGVSEQPQHF | TGTGCCAGTAGTCGACAGGGGGTAAGTGAGCAGCCCCAGCATTTT
TRBJ2-1 | TRBV5-1 | . | . | CASSLGGDEQFF | TGCGCCAGCAGCTTGGGGGGAGATGAGCAGTTCTTC
TRBJ2-7 | TRBV6-1 | . | once | CASAGTHEQYF | TGTGCCAGCGCGGGGACGCACGAGCAGTACTTC
TRBJ2-3 | TRBV27 | TRBD2 | once | CAPDRASGKSTDTQYF | TGTGCCCCGGACCGGGCTAGCGGGAAAAGCACAGATACGCAGTATTTT
TRBJ1-2 | TRBV5-1 | . | . | CASSPSGGPYGYTF | TGCGCCAGCAGCCCAAGCGGGGGTCCCTATGGCTACACCTTC
TRBJ2-7 | TRBV13 | . | . | CASSLGRGEQYF | TGTGCCAGCAGTTTGGGCAGGGGCGAGCAGTACTTC
TRBJ2-7 | TRBV15 | TRBD1 | . | CATSRGQGSYEQYF | TGTGCCACCAGCAGAGGACAGGGATCCTACGAGCAGTACTTC
TRBJ1-5 | TRBV28 | . | . | CASSLWGDTENNQPQHF | TGTGCCAGCAGTTTATGGGGGGACACGGAAAACAATCAGCCCCAGCATTTT